This entry is about one T cell receptor beta chain. Its target is not known. The germline gives CDR1 SGHTA, CDR2 FQGNSA. This CDR3 has 16 residues. V gave up 4 bases and J gave up 0 bases, with 13 bases separating them. These data originate in a study of blood T cells in healthy people across ages. Study at large: Researchers report that template switching captured about one barcoded beta molecule per two T cells. Study results and limitations: Older age coincided with a roughly linear decline in TCR beta diversity per million T cells.

Combining a sample-barcoded 5' primer with a J-beta primer mix, a second PCR ran for about 7 to 12 cycles. Tagging of each cDNA molecule was performed by a template-switch adaptor with 12 random nucleotides. One entry per CDR3 protein, called by TCRdb with MiXCR from the 5' RACE reads. The sample comprises about 1.8 million distinct CDR3 sequences, around half of which are singletons, and approximately 2.1% rests with the top ten. The chain is built from TRBV7-2 and TRBJ2-1; D possibly corresponds to TRBD2 (6 bases). The source material was blood. The sequence was obtained from a woman aged 40 to 49 in good health. The CDR3 DNA sequence: TGTGCCAGCAGCTCCGGCCGGGGGAGCTCCTACAATGAGCAGTTCTTC. Its translation is CASSSGRGSSYNEQFF.